Listed below are T cell receptor beta chains from one sample, sequenced in a study of cytomegalovirus exposure and HLA in healthy donors. This table comes from immunoSEQ multiplex PCR, and its TCRdb copy is limited to in-frame clones, with some not included. The sample has roughly 49,000 clones, roughly 80% seen once; the top ten hold less than 3%. Sequenced: PBMCs. The receptors come from a woman aged 35 to 49 in good health and CMV-seropositive. CDR3s leave out the opening cysteine and the closing phenylalanine or tryptophan. Fields, in order: V gene, CDR3 length, D gene, J gene, CDR3 protein. A D gene is named only where the DNA matches it firmly.

TRBV28	12	NA	TRBJ2-7	ASTSRGAPYEQY
TRBV7-2	12	NA	TRBJ1-2	ASSLVGEGRGYT
TRBV6-5	10	TRBD1	TRBJ1-2	ASRRGQYGYT
TRBV7-2	12	TRBD1	TRBJ1-5	ASSLPGQIIPQH
TRBV6-1	13	TRBD1	TRBJ2-1	ASSERRTGHNEQF
TRBV5-6	13	NA	TRBJ1-2	ASSTPRTPVDGYT
TRBV4-1	14	TRBD2	TRBJ2-7	ASSQDLSGGSYEQY
TRBV5-8	9	NA	TRBJ2-4	ASSPEVFQY
TRBV2	11	NA	TRBJ1-5	ASGQGGNQPQH
TRBV11-2	13	NA	TRBJ1-6	ASQGQSSYNSPLH
TRBV19	11	NA	TRBJ2-5	ASSRGLQETQY
TRBV9	13	NA	TRBJ2-3	ASSVGTPGGDTQY
TRBV7-3	11	NA	TRBJ1-4	ASSSGFGEKLF
TRBV2	11	NA	TRBJ2-2	ASAARSSGELF
TRBV7-6	10	NA	TRBJ1-1	ASSLQGGEAF
TRBV29-1	13	TRBD2	TRBJ2-3	SVEDPGLASDTQY
TRBV9	13	NA	TRBJ1-4	ASSDGGTTNEKLF
TRBV7-3	12	NA	TRBJ2-3	ASSLMRSTDTQY
TRBV5-1	11	NA	TRBJ2-7	ASRARVSGEQY
TRBV18	12	NA	TRBJ1-6	ASSPQGDLSPLH
TRBV30	13	NA	TRBJ2-7	AWSVGPARTYEQY
TRBV10-2	11	NA	TRBJ1-2	ASSLTANYGYT
TRBV5-1	11	NA	TRBJ2-7	ASSHHEAYEQY
TRBV6-4	13	TRBD1	TRBJ1-5	ASTSDRGRDQPQH
TRBV19	12	NA	TRBJ1-5	ASSTLPGGEPQH
TRBV7-2	14	TRBD1	TRBJ1-3	ASSRAGTGSGNTIY
TRBV27	11	TRBD1	TRBJ2-5	ASSPSTGYSQY
TRBV5-1	14	TRBD2	TRBJ2-7	ASSSGGGGGSYEQY
TRBV6-5	11	NA	TRBJ1-3	ASSFRGGNTIY
TRBV5-1	16	TRBD1	TRBJ1-5	ASSCLDRDRDSNQPQH
TRBV7-2	13	TRBD1	TRBJ2-7	ASSLAGTVTYEQY
TRBV20-1	8	NA	TRBJ2-3	SAYTDTQY
TRBV5-6	13	TRBD2	TRBJ2-7	ASSPSGAGEREQY
TRBV5-5	12	TRBD2	TRBJ2-5	ASSLLAGLETQY
TRBV5-6	14	TRBD2	TRBJ2-2	ASSFIAGLNTGELF
TRBV4-3	11	TRBD1	TRBJ1-4	ASSQGTGTKLF
TRBV28	11	TRBD1	TRBJ1-1	ASSFGQGPEAF
TRBV18	12	TRBD1	TRBJ2-7	ASSRGQGTYEQY
TRBV7-3	11	NA	TRBJ1-1	ASSYGQNTEAF
TRBV4-2	14	TRBD2	TRBJ2-3	ASSQDPGLAGGAKY
TRBV5-6	9	NA	TRBJ1-1	ASSFGTEAF
TRBV29-1	11	TRBD1	TRBJ2-7	SAIRDRGYEQY
TRBV5-1	13	NA	TRBJ1-5	ASSLEGGSNQPQH
TRBV2	15	NA	TRBJ2-2	ANDASGLRLLHGELF
TRBV7-2	13	TRBD2	TRBJ2-5	ASSSRGGIIETQY
TRBV27	11	NA	TRBJ1-1	ASSMTGNTEAF
TRBV28	10	NA	TRBJ1-2	ASSQRAYGYT
TRBV14	14	NA	TRBJ1-1	ASSSPIGYMNTEAF
TRBV5-8	13	TRBD1	TRBJ2-7	ASSWTGFVQYEQY
TRBV9	12	TRBD1	TRBJ1-5	ASSGTGRNQPQH
TRBV6-6	14	TRBD1	TRBJ1-2	ASSPTGQGQFRGYT
TRBV7-2	13	TRBD2	TRBJ2-1	ASSRGTSGYNEQF
TRBV15	13	TRBD1	TRBJ1-4	ATHHGTATNEKLF
TRBV10-1	12	TRBD2	TRBJ2-3	ASSPGTMADTQY
TRBV7-9	13	NA	TRBJ2-7	ASSLAGGSTYEQY
TRBV6-1	10	NA	TRBJ1-2	ASMGDPYGYT
TRBV27	13	TRBD2	TRBJ2-1	ASSLTSGSFIGQF
TRBV7-2	15	NA	TRBJ2-6	ASSEQVLNSGANVLT
TRBV5-4	14	NA	TRBJ1-4	ASSPGGVATNEKLF